These T cell receptor beta chains were read from a single sample in a study of blood T cell repertoires in COVID-19. Measured with immunoSEQ multiplex PCR; TCRdb has only the in-frame clones, and not every one. Of 110,000 or so clones listed, more than 80% were seen once; the top ten hold roughly 9.4%. The sample taken for sequencing was peripheral blood. These TCRs come from a woman aged 70 to 79 with acute or convalescent COVID-19. Each CDR3 is given without its conserved first and last residue. D genes are given only for firm matches.

J | D | length | V | CDR3
TRBJ1-5 | NA | 12 | TRBV9 | ASSARDINQPQH
TRBJ1-3 | TRBD1 | 12 | TRBV9 | ASSAGQGGNTIY
TRBJ1-2 | TRBD1 | 13 | TRBV9 | ASSGEGQDGYGYT
TRBJ2-3 | TRBD1 | 12 | TRBV7-8 | ASSPDRGTDTQY
TRBJ2-7 | TRBD1 | 14 | TRBV6-4 | ASSDSSRDRGNEQY
TRBJ1-2 | TRBD1 | 14 | TRBV7-2 | ASSLATGRNNYGYT
TRBJ2-1 | TRBD2 | 13 | TRBV14 | ASSQQRGMANEQF
TRBJ2-1 | NA | 13 | TRBV4-3 | ASSQEGGSYNEQF
TRBJ2-1 | NA | 17 | TRBV2 | ASSEIGVGLGLTYNEQF
TRBJ2-3 | TRBD1 | 14 | TRBV19 | ASRHMGGQGSDTQY
TRBJ1-2 | NA | 13 | TRBV5-4 | ASSLAGTGQAGYT
TRBJ2-5 | TRBD2 | 12 | TRBV5-1 | ASSFTSGAETQY
TRBJ1-1 | NA | 14 | TRBV27 | ASSFGAGALNTEAF
TRBJ1-3 | TRBD1 | 13 | TRBV6-5 | ASIAGTASGNTIY
TRBJ2-5 | TRBD2 | 16 | TRBV4-1 | ASSQGTSGAAGVETQY
TRBJ1-1 | NA | 15 | TRBV9 | ASSVGSSSKGDTEAF
TRBJ1-6 | NA | 11 | TRBV6-5 | ASKDTGSSPLH
TRBJ1-2 | TRBD1 | 12 | TRBV24-1 | ATSSIDREYGYT
TRBJ2-5 | TRBD2 | 12 | TRBV29-1 | SVPISGGEETQY
TRBJ2-1 | NA | 9 | TRBV3-1/TRBV3-2 | ASASYNEQF
TRBJ1-2 | TRBD1 | 13 | TRBV5-6 | ASSLRAGGNYGYT
TRBJ1-6 | NA | 16 | TRBV11-2 | ASSLAITGIRHNSPLH
TRBJ1-3 | NA | 12 | TRBV28 | ASSLWGEQNTIY
TRBJ2-1 | TRBD1 | 13 | TRBV18 | ASSPGTEVYNEQF
TRBJ1-2 | NA | 10 | TRBV3-1/TRBV3-2 | ASSQRTDSYT
TRBJ2-2 | TRBD2 | 14 | TRBV7-8 | ASSTPGLAGPGELF
TRBJ1-1 | TRBD1 | 12 | TRBV6-5 | ASSPSDRDTEAF
TRBJ1-1 | NA | 12 | TRBV28 | ASSLGGALTEAF
TRBJ2-3 | TRBD1 | 13 | TRBV29-1 | SVEDRGRGRDTQY
TRBJ1-1 | NA | 11 | TRBV3-1/TRBV3-2 | ASSQAGNTEAF
TRBJ1-5 | NA | 9 | TRBV28 | ASTSGQPQH
TRBJ2-2 | TRBD1 | 14 | TRBV11-3 | ASSRRQGMNTGELF
TRBJ1-2 | NA | 13 | TRBV28 | ASSFRSGTSYGYT
TRBJ2-7 | TRBD1 | 13 | TRBV6-5 | ASSQGTGGTYEQY
TRBJ2-7 | TRBD1 | 13 | TRBV4-2 | ASSQRTGGSYEQY
TRBJ2-7 | TRBD1 | 13 | TRBV27 | ASSYGTGGAYEQY
TRBJ2-7 | NA | 11 | TRBV7-9 | ASSLIQGYEQY
TRBJ2-7 | TRBD1 | 13 | TRBV2 | ASRQDRGRSYEQY
TRBJ2-7 | NA | 14 | TRBV6-6 | ASRGGLKLGNYEQY
TRBJ2-3 | TRBD2 | 12 | TRBV11-2 | ASSLAGDPDTQY
TRBJ2-7 | TRBD2 | 13 | TRBV6-5 | ASTAGLAGRDEQY
TRBJ2-5 | NA | 11 | TRBV3-1/TRBV3-2 | ASSQDLQETQY
TRBJ2-1 | NA | 11 | TRBV11-2 | ASSSLGENEQF
TRBJ1-3 | TRBD1 | 12 | TRBV6-1 | ASSLQGQGNTIY